The clone carrying this TCR beta chain was observed at least ten times. The antigen is unknown. One junction end does not reproduce the germline sequence, and a read error may be involved. This sample was included in a study of early T cells in non-severe SARS-CoV-2 infection. Looking at the study overall: Chains were not paired, and sequencing was done on bulk RNA from unsorted whole blood.

Study-wide results and limits: Private and CD4 specificities were missed by VDJdb matching, which favored anti-spike CD8 responses.

Individual cDNA molecules were tagged with unique molecular identifiers, the study reported. In TCRdb, the 5' RACE reads were re-called with MiXCR into one record per CDR3 protein. The table lists 57,000 or so distinct CDR3 sequences, around 12% of them singletons. The sequenced material came from whole blood. The receptor was derived from an adult who was a healthcare worker with PCR-confirmed SARS-CoV-2 infection or an uninfected control (not recorded which).

CDR3 protein: CASSLVQMDTQYF. CDR3 in DNA: TGTGCTAGCAGCTTAGTTCAAATGGATACGCAGTATTTT. The chain uses TRBV7-7 and TRBJ2-3; no clear D. Germline lookup yields CDR1 SSHAT and CDR2 FNYEAQ (reference sequence). The CDR3 is 13 amino acids.